Listed below are T cell receptor beta chains from one sample, sequenced in a study of technical replicates of blood from several donors. Sequencing was performed with immunoSEQ multiplex PCR; in TCRdb, only in-frame clones are kept and a portion is missing. The table shows more than 65,000 clones, with around 96% occurring only once. Input material: T cells isolated from PBMCs. The origin of the receptors is a human donor in good health. The CDR3 runs from the conserved cysteine through the conserved F or W. A D gene is named only where the DNA matches it firmly. A row's size may be missing; if present it is once, few, many or a size class.

v_gene,j_gene,d_gene,abundance,CDR3aa,CDR3nt
TRBV25-1,TRBJ2-3,.,.,CASSEISGTDTQYF,TGTGCCAGCAGTGAAATTAGCGGAACAGATACGCAGTATTTT
TRBV2,TRBJ1-2,TRBD1,.,CASMTGNGYTF,TGTGCCAGTATGACAGGGAATGGCTACACCTTC
TRBV19,TRBJ2-2,TRBD2,.,CASTLSWTSGRKYHTGELFF,TGTGCCAGTACCCTGAGCTGGACTAGCGGGAGAAAATATCATACCGGGGAGCTGTTTTTT
TRBV2,TRBJ2-1,TRBD2,.,CASSGGSSYNEQFF,TGTGCCAGCAGTGGCGGGAGCTCCTACAATGAGCAGTTCTTC
TRBV28,TRBJ1-2,TRBD1,.,CASSFSDRGNGYTF,TGTGCCAGCAGTTTCTCCGACAGGGGAAATGGCTACACCTTC
TRBV4-1,TRBJ2-7,.,.,CASSQEQLSSYEQYF,TGCGCCAGCAGCCAAGAACAGCTAAGCTCCTACGAGCAGTACTTC
TRBV6-6,TRBJ1-1,.,.,CASSDGHAAEAFF,TGTGCCAGCAGTGACGGTCATGCGGCGGAAGCTTTCTTT
TRBV7-2,TRBJ1-5,.,.,CASSPGRDSNQPQHF,TGTGCCAGCAGCCCAGGACGGGATAGCAATCAGCCCCAGCATTTT
TRBV4-2,TRBJ2-1,.,.,CASSPTRYPFINEQFF,TGTGCCAGCAGCCCCACACGATATCCCTTTATCAATGAGCAGTTCTTC
TRBV19,TRBJ1-2,.,few,CASSYSNYGYTF,TGTGCCAGTAGTTACAGCAACTATGGCTACACCTTC
TRBV5-4,TRBJ2-3,TRBD2,.,CASSVTSGSTDTQYF,TGTGCCAGCAGCGTAACTAGCGGGAGCACAGATACGCAGTATTTT
TRBV2,TRBJ1-2,.,.,CASSGAGERDYGYTF,TGTGCCAGCAGTGGGGCAGGGGAAAGGGACTATGGCTACACCTTC
TRBV13,TRBJ1-1,.,.,CASSSVEAFF,TGTGCCAGCAGCTCCGTTGAAGCTTTCTTT
TRBV9,TRBJ2-1,TRBD1,.,CASSLLDRFYNEQFF,TGTGCCAGCAGCCTACTGGACAGGTTTTACAATGAGCAGTTCTTC
TRBV7-9,TRBJ2-1,.,.,CASSSSTSNNEQFF,TGTGCCAGCAGCTCGTCGACTAGTAACAATGAGCAGTTCTTC
TRBV7-2,TRBJ1-5,.,.,CASSLINYSNQPQHF,TGTGCCAGCAGCTTAATTAATTATAGCAATCAGCCCCAGCATTTT
TRBV6-5,TRBJ1-2,TRBD1,.,CASSYGRGRLGYTF,TGTGCCAGCAGTTACGGCAGGGGGCGGCTTGGCTACACCTTC
TRBV5-5,TRBJ2-7,TRBD2,.,CASSLSGSSYEQYF,TGTGCCAGCAGCCTAAGCGGGAGCTCCTACGAGCAGTACTTC
TRBV6-5,TRBJ2-6,TRBD1,.,CASSLTGTGANVLTF,TGTGCCAGCAGTCTGACAGGGACTGGGGCCAACGTCCTGACTTTC
TRBV19,TRBJ2-7,TRBD2,.,CASTNGLAGDYEQYF,TGTGCCAGTACTAACGGACTAGCGGGAGACTACGAGCAGTACTTC
TRBV11-2,TRBJ2-5,TRBD2,.,CASSSLAGIVETQYF,TGTGCCAGCAGCTCCCTAGCGGGAATTGTGGAGACCCAGTACTTC
TRBV5-1,TRBJ1-2,TRBD1,.,CASNQGEVNYGYTF,TGCGCCAGCAACCAGGGGGAGGTGAACTATGGCTACACCTTC
TRBV19,TRBJ1-5,TRBD1,.,CASKDRAEKFGQPQHF,TGTGCCAGTAAAGACAGGGCAGAAAAGTTTGGTCAGCCCCAGCATTTT
TRBV11-2,TRBJ1-1,.,once,CASSFRDTNTEAFF,TGTGCCAGCAGCTTTAGGGACACAAACACTGAAGCTTTCTTT
TRBV15,TRBJ2-7,.,.,CATSSPRDRYEQYF,TGTGCCACCAGCAGCCCCAGGGATCGTTACGAGCAGTACTTC
TRBV6-5,TRBJ1-3,.,.,CASSQGVSGNTIYF,TGTGCCAGCAGTCAAGGGGTCTCTGGAAACACCATATATTTT
TRBV6-5,TRBJ2-7,TRBD1,.,CASSYSGQPYEQYF,TGTGCCAGCAGTTACTCGGGACAGCCCTACGAGCAGTACTTC
TRBV28,TRBJ1-5,.,.,CASSFPFNQPQHF,TGTGCCAGCAGTTTTCCGTTTAATCAGCCCCAGCATTTT
TRBV6-5,TRBJ2-7,.,once,CATYRTFSEQYF,TGTGCCACCTACAGGACATTTAGCGAGCAGTACTTC
TRBV9,TRBJ1-2,.,.,CASSSSRTATINYGYTF,TGTGCCAGCAGCTCCAGTAGGACAGCTACCATAAACTATGGCTACACCTTC
TRBV15,TRBJ1-2,TRBD1,.,CATSRDPGTGKSVGYTF,TGTGCCACCAGCAGAGACCCGGGGACAGGGAAATCGGTAGGCTACACCTTC
TRBV7-3,TRBJ2-1,.,.,CASSLLANEQFF,TGTGCCAGCAGCTTACTAGCTAATGAGCAGTTCTTC
TRBV18,TRBJ1-1,.,.,CASSPPLVAEAFF,TGTGCCAGCTCACCACCACTAGTCGCGGAGGCTTTCTTT
TRBV10-2,TRBJ1-5,.,.,CASSVGANQPQHF,TGCGCCAGCAGTGTGGGGGCCAATCAGCCCCAGCATTTT
TRBV9,TRBJ2-1,TRBD2,.,CASSLRLAGDNEQFF,TGTGCCAGCAGCTTACGACTAGCGGGTGATAATGAGCAGTTCTTC
TRBV6-5,TRBJ2-1,.,.,CASSYSMGLAYNEQFF,TGTGCCAGCAGTTACTCGATGGGGCTAGCCTACAATGAGCAGTTCTTC
TRBV5-1,TRBJ2-5,.,.,CASSLDGSGETQYF,TGCGCCAGCAGCCTGGACGGATCGGGGGAGACCCAGTACTTC
TRBV7-3,TRBJ2-1,.,.,CASSTTAAFDNEQFF,TGTGCCAGCAGCACCACGGCGGCATTTGACAATGAGCAGTTCTTC
TRBV7-3,TRBJ2-2,TRBD2,.,CASSSGLAGGTGELFF,TGTGCCAGCAGCTCGGGACTAGCGGGAGGCACCGGGGAGCTGTTTTTT
TRBV5-1,TRBJ1-1,TRBD1,.,CASSLMGQGHTEAFF,TGCGCCAGCAGCTTGATGGGACAGGGTCACACTGAAGCTTTCTTT
TRBV4-1,TRBJ2-2,.,.,CASSQPGVGELFF,TGCGCCAGCAGCCAACCCGGGGTGGGGGAGCTGTTTTTT
TRBV7-9,TRBJ1-5,.,.,CASSSSGVSNQPQHF,TGTGCCAGCAGCTCCTCAGGGGTGAGCAATCAGCCCCAGCATTTT
TRBV14,TRBJ1-4,.,.,CASSQVAGAVEKLFF,TGTGCCAGCAGCCAAGTAGCAGGGGCAGTGGAAAAACTGTTTTTT
TRBV4-3,TRBJ2-7,.,once,CASSHYADSSYEQYF,TGCGCCAGCAGCCACTACGCCGACAGCTCCTACGAGCAGTACTTC
TRBV27,TRBJ2-7,.,.,CASSFGRGYEQYF,TGTGCCAGCAGTTTCGGGCGGGGCTACGAGCAGTACTTC
TRBV27,TRBJ2-3,TRBD2,.,CASSSRGADTQYF,TGTGCCAGCAGTTCGCGGGGGGCAGATACGCAGTATTTT
TRBV9,TRBJ2-2,TRBD2,.,CASSKLALSWTGELFF,TGTGCCAGCAGCAAACTAGCGCTTAGCTGGACCGGGGAGCTGTTTTTT
TRBV9,TRBJ1-1,.,.,CASSVAWQGDTEAFF,TGTGCCAGCAGCGTAGCTTGGCAGGGTGATACTGAAGCTTTCTTT
TRBV2,TRBJ1-2,.,.,CASTTYLTDGYTF,TGTGCCAGCACAACTTACCTGACAGATGGCTACACCTTC
TRBV6-6,TRBJ2-7,TRBD2,.,CASSYWGLSYEQYF,TGTGCCAGCAGTTACTGGGGACTATCCTACGAGCAGTACTTC
TRBV6-5,TRBJ1-1,TRBD1,.,CASSYYGQGHTEAFF,TGTGCCAGCAGTTACTATGGACAGGGTCACACTGAAGCTTTCTTT
TRBV7-2,TRBJ2-7,.,.,CASSLGAAPQGTYEQYF,TGTGCCAGCAGCTTAGGAGCGGCCCCACAGGGCACCTACGAGCAGTACTTC
TRBV27,TRBJ2-7,.,.,CASSLSGQREQYF,TGTGCCAGCAGTTTATCGGGACAACGCGAGCAGTACTTC
TRBV6-5,TRBJ1-1,.,once,CASSSQGTEAFF,TGTGCCAGCAGTTCCCAGGGCACTGAAGCTTTCTTT